Listed here are 23 T cell receptor beta chains from one sample, sequenced in a study of human T cells and chemical hapten exposure. TCRdb redid the calling of the RACE reads with MiXCR, one entry per CDR3 protein. Of over 100,000 distinct CDR3 sequences listed, more than 7% are singletons. The time point: patch test 2, 6 weeks after DPC sensitization. The treatment is: therapeutic diphenylcyclopropenone sensitization with weekly scalp DPC. Sequences were derived from whole blood, sampled in connection with sensitization to the hapten diphenylcyclopropenone (DPC). The origin of the receptors is a woman in her thirties or forties with alopecia areata. Some clones in this sample may be carry-over from other donors' samples.

This clonotype appeared a few times. The chain couples TRBV11-2 to TRBJ2-1; 9 bases match TRBD1. The CDR3 loop spans 15 amino acids. The trim removed 3 bases at V and 4 bases at J, leaving 4 bases unmatched. CDR1 and CDR2 from the germline V gene are SGHAT and FQNNGV. The CDR3 DNA follows: TGTGCCAGCAGCTTGGGACAGGGAATATACAATGAGCAGTTCTTC. Its protein is CASSLGQGIYNEQFF.

This clonotype was detected many times. This CDR3 reads CASSVESYGNEQFF. The DNA of the CDR3 is TGTGCCAGCAGCGTTGAGTCCTATGGGAATGAGCAGTTCTTC. This chain uses TRBV9 with TRBJ2-1, with no clear D. Germline V CDR1 and CDR2: SGDLS, YYNGEE. V was clipped by 2 bases and J by 7 bases, with 13 bases between them. CDR3 size: 14 residues.

This clonotype was picked up many times. The V call is TRBV4-1, the J call TRBJ1-6; no clear D gene. Germline values: CDR1 MGHRA, CDR2 YSYEKL. V was cut by 1 base and J by 5 bases, with 3 bases left in between. The CDR3 has 13 residues. The CDR3 region has the DNA TGCGCCAGCAGCCAAGTTGATAATTCACCCCTCCACTTT. The encoded protein is CASSQVDNSPLHF.

The sample holds many counts of this clonotype. J is TRBJ2-1 and V is TRBV12-3 or TRBV12-4; D gene unclear. The CDR3 sequence is 12 residues long. Trimming pared 3 bases from V and 10 bases from J, leaving 10 bases between. The CDR3 loop is CASSFGLGEQFF. DNA for the CDR3: TGTGCCAGCAGTTTTGGCCTCGGGGAGCAGTTCTTC.

On this clonotype: An end of the junction differs from the germline gene, which may be a read error. The CDR3 nucleotides are TGTGCCAGCAGGGAAGGGACCCCCCGGCAGTTCTTC. Protein: CASREGTPRQFF. The chain has TRBV2 and TRBJ2-1; D assignment may be TRBD1 or TRBD2 (5 bases each). CDR1 is SNHLY and CDR2 is FYNNEI in the germline V gene. The CDR3 sequence is 12 residues long.

There are many counts of this clonotype. This chain links TRBV12-3 or TRBV12-4 with TRBJ2-7; D is perhaps TRBD1 (5 bases). The CDR3 contains 14 residues. Trimming removed 6 bases at V and 4 bases at J, with 16 bases between. CDR3 in amino acids: CASSALTVTYEQYF. In DNA, the CDR3 is TGTGCCAGCAGCGCGCTGACAGTCACTTACGAGCAGTACTTC.

The table lists this clonotype with a count of one. The chain is built from TRBV6-2 or TRBV6-3 and TRBJ1-1, with a tentative D call TRBD1 (5 bases). The germline CDR1 and CDR2 sequences are MNHEY and SVGEGT. CDR3 length: 16 amino acids. The V gene lost 2 bases and the J gene lost 0 bases, with 13 bases spanning the gap. The CDR3 is CASSYDPGLMNTEAFF. CDR3 sequence (DNA): TGTGCCAGCAGTTACGATCCGGGACTGATGAACACTGAAGCTTTCTTT.

This clonotype was recorded many times. The chain is built from TRBV2 and TRBJ2-7; weak D call: TRBD1 (6 bases). The germline CDR1 and CDR2 sequences are SNHLY and FYNNEI. Trimming shortened V by 7 bases and J by 3 bases, and 10 bases separated the two germline ends. The CDR3 sequence is 12 residues long. CDR3 loop: CASNPQGYEQYF. In DNA form, the CDR3 reads TGTGCCAGCAACCCACAGGGCTACGAGCAGTACTTC.

The chain combines TRBV3-1 with TRBJ2-3; D possibly corresponds to TRBD2 (5 bases). Trimming took off 1 base at V and 8 bases at J, with 13 bases between the two ends. Per germline, CDR1 LGHDT and CDR2 YNNKEL (reference sequence). The CDR3 has 14 residues. Written as DNA, the CDR3 is TGTGCCAGCAGCCAAGCACGGAGAGAGGGTACGCAGTATTTT. Its protein is CASSQARREGTQYF.

In its sample, this clonotype was seen many times. The genes are TRBV4-3 and TRBJ2-2; the D is unclear. CDR3 length equals 13 residues. V was pared by 1 base and J by 6 bases, with 6 bases between. Germline V gives CDR1 LGHNA, CDR2 YSLEER. For the CDR3, the DNA is TGCGCCAGCAGCCAAGTATTGTCCGGGGAGCTGTTTTTT. It encodes CASSQVLSGELFF.

This clonotype came up once. The V and J genes are TRBV20-1 and TRBJ2-3, with 12 nucleotides matching TRBD2. V trimming: 2 bases; J trimming: 5 bases; junction bases outside the gene matches: 8. The CDR3 is made up of 16 amino acids. Germline CDR1 and CDR2: DFQATT and SNEGSKA (reference sequence). CDR3 bases: TGCAGTGCTAGACATACACTAGCGGGGGGCCGAGATACGCAGTATTTT. Its translation is CSARHTLAGGRDTQYF.

This clonotype showed up just a few times. The chain recombines TRBV14 with TRBJ2-5; 13 nucleotides match TRBD2. This CDR3 has 19 amino acids. V was clipped by 0 bases and J by 2 bases; unmatched bases: 9. Germline lookup yields CDR1 SGHDN and CDR2 FVKESK. As DNA, the CDR3 is TGTGCCAGCAGCCAAGATGTAAGGACTAGCGGGGGAAAACAAGAGACCCAGTACTTC. As protein: CASSQDVRTSGGKQETQYF.

The rearrangement links TRBV6-5 to TRBJ2-7, with D possibly matching TRBD2 (6 bases). Germline CDR1 reads MNHEY; CDR2 reads SVGAGI. The V gene lost 2 bases and the J gene lost 2 bases, with 13 bases spanning the gap. The CDR3 spans 15 residues. The CDR3 spells CASSYPSEGPYEQYF. The CDR3 region has the DNA TGTGCCAGCAGTTACCCCTCGGAGGGACCCTACGAGCAGTACTTC.

This clonotype showed up just a few times. This chain uses TRBV7-8 with TRBJ1-2; tentative D call: TRBD1 (5 bases). The CDR3 contains 13 residues. V gave up 4 bases and J gave up 7 bases, with 13 bases separating them. Germline values: CDR1 SGHVS, CDR2 FQNEAQ. The CDR3 region has the DNA TGTGCCAGCAGCTACGACAGTGCAGGTGGCTACACCTTC. Translation: CASSYDSAGGYTF. Using reference TRBV7-8 and TRBJ1-2 for the parts outside the CDR3, the full variable domain is GAGVSQSPRYKVAKRGQDVALRCDPISGHVSLFWYQQALGQGPEFLTYFQNEAQLDKSGLPSDRFFAERPEGSVSTLKIQRTQQEDSAVYLCASSYDSAGGYTFGSGTRLTVV.

The J gene is TRBJ2-3, the V gene TRBV18; weak D call: TRBD1 (5 bases). CDR3 length equals 15 residues. The V gene's germline CDR1 is KGHSH and CDR2 LQKENI. The ends were cut back, 0 bases at V and 7 bases at J, with 14 bases in the middle. CDR3 bases: TGTGCCAGCTCACCACCAGCAGGGCCCCGGAATACGCAGTATTTT. Translating gives CASSPPAGPRNTQYF.

This clonotype was found many times. This sequence joins TRBV5-4 and TRBJ2-2; D is unresolved. With 1 base removed from V and 3 bases from J, the gap between germline ends came to 7 bases. This CDR3 region has 14 residues. Germline CDR1 reads SGHNT; CDR2 reads YYREEE (reference sequence). CDR3 amino acids: CASSLRRDTGELFF. The CDR3 bases are TGTGCCAGCAGCTTGCGCAGAGACACCGGGGAGCTGTTTTTT.

V usage is TRBV29-1 and J usage is TRBJ2-7, with no clear D. With 4 bases removed from V and 1 base from J, the gap between germline ends came to 8 bases. Germline assignment: CDR1 SQVTM and CDR2 ANQGSEA. The CDR3 is made up of 12 amino acids. CDR3 residues: CSVGTNSYEQYF. Written as DNA, the CDR3 is TGCAGCGTTGGGACCAATTCCTACGAGCAGTACTTC.

This clonotype was counted only a few times. The J gene is TRBJ2-2, the V gene TRBV7-8; D unclear. V was clipped by 2 bases and J by 5 bases, with 6 bases between them. This CDR3 is built from 13 residues. Germline V gene lookup returns CDR1 SGHVS and CDR2 FQNEAQ. The CDR3 protein is CASSLSETGELFF. The CDR3 DNA reads as TGTGCCAGCAGCTTAAGTGAAACCGGGGAGCTGTTTTTT.

CDR3 nucleotides: TGTGCCAGCAGGGGGACACACTACAATGAGCAGTTCTTC. Translated: CASRGTHYNEQFF. This chain joins TRBV12-3 or TRBV12-4 and TRBJ2-1; tentatively, D is TRBD1 (6 bases). The CDR3 totals 13 residues. The V end lost 6 bases, the J end lost 3 bases, and 9 bases lay between the germline ends.

This clonotype was detected a few times. V is TRBV20-1 and J is TRBJ2-7; D possibly uses TRBD1 or TRBD2 (6 bases each). V was pared by 5 bases and J by 2 bases, with 13 bases between. CDR3 length: 13 residues. Germline CDR1 reads DFQATT; CDR2 reads SNEGSKA (reference sequence). This CDR3 reads CSAWRRGPYEQYF. In nucleotides, the CDR3 is TGCAGTGCTTGGAGACGGGGGCCCTACGAGCAGTACTTC.

Comment on this clonotype: Since a much larger clone is just one base distant, this may be a read error. This rearrangement joins TRBV7-3 to TRBJ2-6; D is unclear. CDR1 and CDR2 from the germline V gene are SGHTA and FQGTGA. V was cut by 5 bases and J by 0 bases, with 14 bases left in between. The CDR3 totals 17 residues. The DNA for the CDR3 is TGTGCCAGCAGCCACAAAAAAATCAGCTCTGGGGCCAACGTCCTGACTTTC. Its translation: CASSHKKISSGANVLTF.

At least ten counts were recorded for this clonotype. The chain combines TRBV20-1 with TRBJ2-7; TRBD1 matches at 8 bases. The CDR3 is 13 amino acids. CDR1 is DFQATT, CDR2 SNEGSKA, per germline (reference sequence). V trimming: 8 bases; J trimming: 2 bases; junction bases outside the gene matches: 8. CDR3 sequence: CSPRQGITYEQYF. The CDR3 bases are TGCAGTCCAAGACAGGGGATCACCTACGAGCAGTACTTC.

This clonotype was seen at least ten times. Its ends do not fully match the called genes, so a read error is possible. The rearrangement uses TRBV4-2 and TRBJ1-6; 8 bases fit TRBD1. CDR1 and CDR2 (germline): LGHNA, YNFKEQ. The CDR3 is 16 residues long. This CDR3 is CASRQGRDRTNSPLHF. The CDR3 DNA reads TGTGCCAGCAGGCAAGGAAGGGACAGGACAAATTCACCCCTCCACTTT.